This T cell receptor (beta chain) was recorded in a study of cytomegalovirus exposure and HLA in healthy donors. Study-level findings and limits: Prior analysis indicated that the majority of TCR beta V segments exhibited productivity approximately 87% or approximately 30% of the time. Later analysis associated a missense DCLRE1C variant with TCR beta V- and J-gene trimming.

Turning to this clone: Its target is unknown.

The PCR ran on 60 Vbeta and 13 Jbeta primers. Assay: immunoSEQ multiplex PCR; the TCRdb copy retains only in-frame clones and omits some. The sample holds some 150,000 clones, approximately 86% seen once. The receptor's source is a woman aged 50 to 65 in good health and CMV-seropositive. Input material: PBMCs.

The CDR3 sequence is CASTRQVNYGYTF. The DNA of the CDR3 is TGTGCCAGTACCAGACAGGTTAACTATGGCTACACCTTC. This chain connects TRBV19 to TRBJ1-2; tentatively, D is TRBD1 (6 bases). Per the germline V gene, CDR1 is LNHDA and CDR2 is SQIVND (reference sequence). V was clipped by 7 bases and J by 1 base, with 10 bases between them. This CDR3 has 13 residues.